One sample yielded the 20 T cell receptor beta chains listed below, sequenced in a study of blood T cell repertoires in COVID-19. Measured with immunoSEQ multiplex PCR; TCRdb has only the in-frame clones, and not every one. The data show over 250,000 clones, 87% seen once. The sequenced material came from peripheral blood. These receptor sequences come from a woman in her 50s with acute or convalescent COVID-19.

V usage is TRBV28 and J usage is TRBJ1-1; D call uncertain. This CDR3 region has 14 residues. Per germline, CDR1 MDHEN and CDR2 SYDVKM. V dropped 5 bases and J dropped 0 bases, with 10 bases sitting between them. In DNA form, the CDR3 reads TGTGCCAGCAGTCCCATCAACATGAACACTGAAGCTTTCTTT. It specifies CASSPINMNTEAFF.

V gene TRBV7-8 combines with J gene TRBJ1-6; TRBD1 matches at 8 bases. Germline V gene sequence: CDR1 SGHVS, CDR2 FQNEAQ. The CDR3 sequence is 15 residues long. Unmatched junction bases numbered 9, after V lost 7 bases and J lost 7 bases. CDR3 protein: CASNVRGLGNSPLHF. CDR3 sequence (DNA): TGTGCCAGCAATGTCAGGGGGCTCGGGAATTCACCCCTCCACTTT.

The J gene is TRBJ2-3, the V gene TRBV19; TRBD2 might be the D (5 bases). Looked up from germline, CDR1 is LNHDA and CDR2 is SQIVND (reference sequence). V gave up 1 base and J gave up 5 bases, with 13 bases separating them. This CDR3 comprises 15 residues. CDR3 DNA: TGTGCCAGTAGTATAGGGACGTCCCGGGGAGATACGCAGTATTTT. Translating it yields CASSIGTSRGDTQYF.

CDR3 DNA: TGTGCCAGCTCACCATCCCTGGGAAACACCATATATTTT. Residues: CASSPSLGNTIYF. The rearrangement links TRBV18 to TRBJ1-3; D call uncertain. This CDR3 spans 13 amino acids. V lost 2 bases to trimming and J lost 4 bases, with 6 bases between them. CDR1 KGHSH and CDR2 LQKENI come from the germline V gene.

This clone came up once. V usage is TRBV3-1 (or the pseudogene TRBV3-2) and J usage is TRBJ2-3; the match to TRBD2 covers 10 bases. Germline V gene sequence: CDR1 LGHDT, CDR2 YNNKEL (reference sequence). This CDR3 spans 14 amino acids. With 3 bases clipped from V and 5 bases from J, the junction kept 2 bases outside the gene matches. The CDR3 DNA reads as TGTGCCAGCAGCCATCGGACTAGCGGAGATACGCAGTATTTT. Protein sequence: CASSHRTSGDTQYF.

The genes are TRBV15 and TRBJ1-5, with 9 bases that match TRBD1. V was clipped by 6 bases and J by 4 bases; unmatched bases: 4. This CDR3 has 14 residues. CDR1 LNHNV and CDR2 YYDKDF come from the germline V gene (reference sequence). Here the CDR3 reads CATRQGARNQPQHF. The CDR3 DNA reads TGTGCCACCAGACAGGGGGCGCGGAATCAGCCCCAGCATTTT.

DNA for the CDR3: TGCAGCGTTGAAAACTACTTATCCTACAATGAGCAGTTCTTC. It specifies CSVENYLSYNEQFF. The chain couples TRBV29-1 to TRBJ2-1; unclear D gene. The germline V and J ends were trimmed by 2 bases and 1 base, with 9 bases remaining between them. The CDR3 is made up of 14 amino acids. The germline V gene has CDR1 SQVTM and CDR2 ANQGSEA.

The chain recombines TRBV28 with TRBJ1-2; TRBD1 matches at 10 bases. The V and J ends lost 5 bases and 6 bases, in that order; junction bases with no gene match: 6. CDR1 is MDHEN and CDR2 is SYDVKM in the germline V gene. The CDR3 has 14 residues. The CDR3 region has the DNA TGTGCCAGCAGTCTCATCGGACAGGGGGATGGCTACACCTTC. It is translated as CASSLIGQGDGYTF.

The chain has TRBV27 and TRBJ2-7; 9 bases fit TRBD2. CDR1 and CDR2 (germline): MNHEY, SMNVEV (reference sequence). This CDR3 is 16 amino acids long. V lost 7 bases to trimming and J lost 2 bases; unmatched junction nucleotides: 12. The CDR3 spells CASIRYSGSGPYEQYF. CDR3 DNA: TGTGCCAGCATCCGATATAGCGGGAGTGGTCCCTACGAGCAGTACTTC.

The V and J genes are TRBV6-5 and TRBJ1-2, with a tentative D call TRBD1 (6 bases). This CDR3 has 15 residues. Germline V gives CDR1 MNHEY, CDR2 SVGAGI. Trimming stripped 4 bases from V and 6 bases from J, with 18 bases between. DNA of the CDR3: TGTGCCAGCAGTTGGGATACAGGGTCGGAAGATGGCTACACCTTC. Protein sequence: CASSWDTGSEDGYTF.

The CDR3 here is CASSVGQGFHSGNTIYF. In DNA form, the CDR3 reads TGTGCCAGCAGTGTAGGCCAGGGGTTCCACTCTGGAAACACCATATATTTT. The chain links TRBV6-4 to TRBJ1-3, with D maybe TRBD1 (6 bases). V lost 4 bases to trimming and J lost 0 bases, with 16 bases between them. CDR3 length: 17 amino acids. Germline V CDR1 and CDR2: MRHNA, SNTAGT.

The CDR3 here is CASSLTGHGYTF. CDR3 sequence (DNA): TGTGCCAGCAGTTTAACAGGGCACGGCTACACCTTC. The chain couples TRBV27 to TRBJ1-2; the D gene is possibly TRBD1 (6 bases). V lost 2 bases and J lost 8, with 9 bases in between. This CDR3 is built from 12 residues. Per the germline V gene, CDR1 is MNHEY and CDR2 is SMNVEV (reference sequence).

The chain carries TRBV5-4 and TRBJ2-5; 12 bases match TRBD2. The CDR3 is made up of 18 amino acids. V was pared by 0 bases and J by 1 base, with 7 bases of the junction left unmatched. Germline lookup yields CDR1 SGHNT and CDR2 YYREEE (reference sequence). DNA of the CDR3: TGTGCCAGCAGCTTGGCACCGGGACTAGCGGGTACCCAAGAGACCCAGTACTTC. This codes for CASSLAPGLAGTQETQYF.

CDR3 loop: CASSLTGQGPDTQYF. In DNA form, the CDR3 reads TGTGCCAGCAGCTTAACGGGACAGGGTCCAGATACGCAGTATTTT. The chain joins TRBV7-3 to TRBJ2-3, with TRBD1 identical over 9 bases. There are 15 residues in the CDR3. In germline, CDR1 is SGHTA, CDR2 FQGTGA. V lost 0 bases, J lost 4 bases, and 2 bases stayed unmatched.

The rearrangement uses TRBV10-3 and TRBJ2-2, with D perhaps matching TRBD2 (6 bases). The germline V gene has CDR1 ENHRY and CDR2 SYGVKD. The CDR3 totals 16 residues. V was shortened by 8 bases and J by 4 bases, with 20 bases between the two germline ends. In DNA, the CDR3 is TGTGCCATCGGTCCCTGGGTCGGGGGAGGCACCGGGGAGCTGTTTTTT. It specifies CAIGPWVGGGTGELFF.

The chain couples TRBV18 to TRBJ2-7; 12 bases line up with TRBD2. The V gene's germline CDR1 is KGHSH and CDR2 LQKENI. V shed 4 bases, J shed 3 bases, and the junction held 7 bases outside the gene matches. This CDR3 is 16 amino acids long. Here the CDR3 DNA reads TGTGCCAGCTCACACCCTAGCGGGAGGGCCGGCTACGAGCAGTACTTC. Protein: CASSHPSGRAGYEQYF. The entire variable domain, with the rest obtained from reference TRBV18 and TRBJ2-7, is as follows: NAGVMQNPRHLVRRRGQEARLRCSPMKGHSHVYWYRQLPEEGLKFMVYLQKENIIDESGMPKERFSAEFPKEGPSILRIQQVVRGDSAAYFCASSHPSGRAGYEQYFGPGTRLTVT.

J is TRBJ2-5 and V is TRBV5-4; TRBD1 agrees at 9 bases. Germline CDR1 reads SGHNT; CDR2 reads YYREEE (reference sequence). The length of the CDR3 is 15 residues. V dropped 4 bases and J dropped 5; count of bases not matched to a gene: 9. The CDR3 sequence: CASSPSGTGQETQYF. CDR3 DNA sequence: TGTGCCAGCAGCCCCTCCGGGACAGGGCAGGAGACCCAGTACTTC.

As for this clone: One end of the junction is discordant with germline, which a read error may explain. The gene calls are TRBV28 and TRBJ2-3; 7 bases are a match to TRBD2. Per the germline V gene, CDR1 is MDHEN and CDR2 is SYDVKM. The CDR3 is made up of 12 amino acids. Here the CDR3 reads CTAGRGTDTQYF. In nucleotides, the CDR3 is TGCACAGCGGGAAGGGGCACAGATACGCAGTATTTT. The full variable domain, in which reference TRBV28 and TRBJ2-3 provide the parts outside the CDR3, is DVKVTQSSRYLVKRTGEKVFLECVQDMDHENMFWYRQDPGLGLRLIYFSYDVKMKEKGDIPEGYSVSREKKERFSLILESASTNQTSMYLCTAGRGTDTQYFGPGTRLTVL.

This clone was picked up a small number of times. The J gene is TRBJ2-7, the V gene TRBV7-9; TRBD2 matches at 8 bases. The germline V gene has CDR1 SEHNR and CDR2 FQNEAQ (reference sequence). Trimming cost V 0 bases and J 0 bases; bases outside gene matches: 4. The CDR3 loop spans 16 amino acids. The CDR3 sequence is CASSLALSGGSYEQYF. For the CDR3, the DNA is TGTGCCAGCAGCTTAGCGCTAAGCGGGGGCTCCTACGAGCAGTACTTC. The entire variable domain, with the rest obtained from reference TRBV7-9 and TRBJ2-7, is as follows: DTGVSQNPRHKITKRGQNVTFRCDPISEHNRLYWYRQTLGQGPEFLTYFQNEAQLEKSRLLSDRFSAERPKGSFSTLEIQRTEQGDSAMYLCASSLALSGGSYEQYFGPGTRLTVT.

J is TRBJ1-1 and V is TRBV18, with D possibly TRBD1 on 5 matching bases. Germline CDR1 KGHSH, CDR2 LQKENI. This CDR3 spans 16 amino acids. The ends were cut back, 2 bases at V and 4 bases at J, with 17 bases in the middle. CDR3 sequence (DNA): TGTGCCAGCTCACCAGACTCGGCAGGACAATCCACTGAAGCTTTCTTT. The encoded protein is CASSPDSAGQSTEAFF. The full variable domain, in which reference TRBV18 and TRBJ1-1 provide the parts outside the CDR3, is NAGVMQNPRHLVRRRGQEARLRCSPMKGHSHVYWYRQLPEEGLKFMVYLQKENIIDESGMPKERFSAEFPKEGPSILRIQQVVRGDSAAYFCASSPDSAGQSTEAFFGQGTRLTVV.